The 27 T cell receptor beta chains below were found in one sample sequenced in a study of blood T cell repertoires in COVID-19. Measured with immunoSEQ multiplex PCR; TCRdb has only the in-frame clones, and not every one. The sample carries under 400,000 clones, roughly 86% recorded once. What was sequenced was PBMCs or T cells enriched from blood (not recorded which). These receptors all stem from a man aged 40-55 years in a cohort exposed to, infected with or recovered from COVID-19 (not recorded which).

The gene calls are TRBV7-2 and TRBJ2-7, with TRBD2 identical over 7 bases. Trimming at V came to 5 bases and at J to 0 bases, leaving 4 bases not matched to a gene. CDR3 length: 14 amino acids. Germline V lookup: CDR1 SGHTA, CDR2 FQGNSA. The CDR3 reads CASSRKRDSYEQYF. DNA of the CDR3: TGTGCCAGCAGCCGCAAGCGGGACTCCTACGAGCAGTACTTC.

The J gene is TRBJ1-4, the V gene TRBV5-1; 10 bases map to TRBD1. Trimming cost V 3 bases and J 3 bases; bases outside gene matches: 5. The CDR3 is 16 residues long. Per the germline V gene, CDR1 is SGHRS and CDR2 is YFSETQ. CDR3 sequence (DNA): TGCGCCAGCAGCTCTGACAGGGGGCTTGCTAATGAAAAACTGTTTTTT. Its protein is CASSSDRGLANEKLFF.

This clone has just one count. The chain links TRBV10-1 to TRBJ2-7; D may be TRBD1 (7 bases). The CDR3 contains 17 residues. V gave up 5 bases and J gave up 1 base, with 21 bases separating them. The germline V gene has CDR1 WNHNN and CDR2 SYGVQD (reference sequence). In DNA form, the CDR3 reads TGCGCCAGCAGTCCAGGCGCTTATCAGGGGGGTTCCTACGAGCAGTACTTC. Protein product: CASSPGAYQGGSYEQYF.

The chain links TRBV6-5 to TRBJ1-3, with no clear D. This CDR3 contains 12 residues. The V gene's germline CDR1 is MNHEY and CDR2 SVGAGI. The V and J ends lost 6 bases and 4 bases respectively, with 7 bases between them. In nucleotides, the CDR3 is TGTGCCAGCAGCCTCCCCGGAAACACCATATATTTT. This translates into CASSLPGNTIYF.

This clone showed up just a few times. The gene calls are TRBV2 and TRBJ2-1, with 8 bases matching TRBD1. Germline V lookup: CDR1 SNHLY, CDR2 FYNNEI. CDR3 length: 14 residues. V gave up 1 base and J gave up 6 bases; unmatched junction bases: 2. The CDR3 bases are TGTGCCAGCAGTGAAGGGACAGGGATCAATGAGCAGTTCTTC. Translated, it gives CASSEGTGINEQFF.

J is TRBJ1-5 and V is TRBV15; D not certain. Per germline, CDR1 LNHNV and CDR2 YYDKDF (reference sequence). This CDR3 has 16 residues. V shed 0 bases and J shed 6 bases, with 15 bases lying between them. For the CDR3, the DNA is TGTGCCACCAGCAGAGATACTTTCCCAGCGCGTCAGCCCCAGCATTTT. It specifies CATSRDTFPARQPQHF.

V gene TRBV5-1 combines with J gene TRBJ2-3; 7 positions match TRBD1. From germline, CDR1 is SGHRS and CDR2 YFSETQ. With V trimmed by 1 base and J by 0 bases, 5 bases remained unmatched. CDR3 size: 16 residues. CDR3 loop: CASSLPAGGSTDTQYF. As DNA, the CDR3 is TGCGCCAGCAGCTTGCCCGCAGGGGGTAGCACAGATACGCAGTATTTT.

The J gene is TRBJ1-4, the V gene TRBV18; 8 bases are a match to TRBD1. The germline CDR1 and CDR2 sequences are KGHSH and LQKENI. V lost 4 bases, J lost 3 bases, and 10 bases stayed unmatched. The CDR3 totals 17 residues. The CDR3 DNA reads as TGTGCCAGCTCACTTCCCTCGGGCAGGGGGCCTAATGAAAAACTGTTTTTT. This gives the protein CASSLPSGRGPNEKLFF.

The chain couples TRBV7-9 to TRBJ2-7; 8 bases line up with TRBD1. This CDR3 spans 14 amino acids. V shed 1 base and J 6 bases; nucleotides not matched to a gene: 5. Germline CDR1 SEHNR, CDR2 FQNEAQ (reference sequence). CDR3 DNA: TGTGCCAGCAGCTTAGGGACAGGGACCATCGAGCAGTACTTC. Protein sequence: CASSLGTGTIEQYF.

This chain connects TRBV10-1 to TRBJ2-3, with a weak D call TRBD2 (6 bases). This CDR3 region has 17 residues. Germline V lookup: CDR1 WNHNN, CDR2 SYGVQD (reference sequence). Trimming shortened V by 0 bases and J by 3 bases, and 16 bases separated the two germline ends. The CDR3, as DNA: TGCGCCAGCAGTGAGTCTCGGGGAACTAGCTGGACAGATACGCAGTATTTT. Translating gives CASSESRGTSWTDTQYF.

The J gene is TRBJ1-5, the V gene TRBV10-3; 7 bases are a match to TRBD1. Germline lookup yields CDR1 ENHRY and CDR2 SYGVKD. The CDR3 is 15 residues long. V shed 7 bases, J shed 2 bases, and the junction held 8 bases outside the gene matches. The CDR3 region has the DNA TGTGCCATCACCGCCTCCGACAGGGGCAATCAGCCCCAGCATTTT. This sequence encodes CAITASDRGNQPQHF.

This rearrangement joins TRBV27 to TRBJ2-1; weak D call: TRBD1 (5 bases). This CDR3 region has 16 residues. Germline V lookup: CDR1 MNHEY, CDR2 SMNVEV (reference sequence). Trimming stripped 5 bases from V and 0 bases from J, with 14 bases between. CDR3 DNA sequence: TGTGCCAGCAGTCTAAGGACAAGGAGCTCCTACAATGAGCAGTTCTTC. It yields the protein CASSLRTRSSYNEQFF.

This clone was detected once. This chain joins TRBV15 and TRBJ1-1; possibly TRBD1 for D (5 bases). This CDR3 has 16 amino acids. V was shortened by 1 base and J by 6 bases, with 18 bases between the two germline ends. Germline assignment: CDR1 LNHNV and CDR2 YYDKDF (reference sequence). CDR3 sequence (DNA): TGTGCCACCAGCAGAGGAGGACAATCGGGGAGGGCTGAAGCTTTCTTT. As protein: CATSRGGQSGRAEAFF.

This clone was seen just once. The rearrangement uses TRBV7-8 and TRBJ1-6; perhaps TRBD1 as D (6 bases). The CDR3 loop spans 14 amino acids. Deletions cut 5 bases from V and 8 bases from J, with 13 bases between. CDR1 and CDR2 from the germline V gene are SGHVS and FQNEAQ. CDR3 sequence reads: CASSLRQVDSPLHF. The CDR3 DNA sequence: TGTGCCAGCAGCCTGCGACAGGTTGATTCACCCCTCCACTTT.

The chain employs TRBV19 and TRBJ1-3; 7 bases align to TRBD1. The CDR3 spans 16 residues. CDR1 LNHDA and CDR2 SQIVND come from the germline V gene (reference sequence). The V and J ends lost 6 bases and 2 bases, in that order; junction bases with no gene match: 10. The CDR3 reads CASSETGTEAGNTIYF. Written as DNA, the CDR3 is TGTGCCAGTAGCGAAACCGGGACAGAGGCTGGAAACACCATATATTTT.

DNA for the CDR3: TGCGCCAGCAGTCAAAAGGTGGGAGGGGGCTACAATGAGCAGTTCTTC. Protein: CASSQKVGGGYNEQFF. The J gene is TRBJ2-1, the V gene TRBV23-1; D is perhaps TRBD2 (7 bases). TRBV23-1 belongs to the ORF category, with a function that is uncertain. The CDR3 runs 16 residues. V gave up 2 bases and J gave up 3 bases, with 14 bases separating them.

The V gene is TRBV15, the J gene TRBJ1-4; 7 nucleotides agree with TRBD1. The CDR3 is made up of 15 amino acids. Per the germline V gene, CDR1 is LNHNV and CDR2 is YYDKDF (reference sequence). J was trimmed by 8 bases and V by 0 bases; bases with no gene match: 6. The CDR3 spells CATSRDAPGGEKLFF. DNA for the CDR3: TGTGCCACCAGCAGAGATGCTCCAGGGGGAGAAAAACTGTTTTTT.

The chain is built from TRBV18 and TRBJ2-1; tentatively, D is TRBD2 (6 bases). Germline V gene sequence: CDR1 KGHSH, CDR2 LQKENI. With 5 bases removed from V and 4 bases from J, the gap between germline ends came to 15 bases. The CDR3 is 15 residues long. The CDR3 DNA reads as TGTGCCAGCTCAGATGGACTAAACCTATACAATGAGCAGTTCTTC. Amino acid sequence: CASSDGLNLYNEQFF.

The chain links TRBV20-1 to TRBJ2-1, with 12 positions matching TRBD2. Per the germline V gene, CDR1 is DFQATT and CDR2 is SNEGSKA (reference sequence). Unmatched junction bases numbered 7, after V lost 3 bases and J lost 7 bases. This CDR3 spans 15 amino acids. CDR3 DNA: TGCAGTGCTAGTTACCTAGCGGGAGGGAGGAATGAGCAGTTCTTC. Translating it yields CSASYLAGGRNEQFF.

This chain uses TRBV5-4 with TRBJ2-3; a weak D match, TRBD2 (5 bases). The CDR3 loop spans 16 amino acids. Germline V gene sequence: CDR1 SGHNT, CDR2 YYREEE (reference sequence). V lost 1 base to trimming and J lost 1 base, with 13 bases between them. For the CDR3, the DNA is TGTGCCAGCAGCTTGTATCGGGGTCTCCGCACAGATACGCAGTATTTT. Translating it yields CASSLYRGLRTDTQYF.

The chain couples TRBV3-1 (or the pseudogene TRBV3-2) to TRBJ1-2, with a possible D match to TRBD1 (6 bases). The CDR3 sequence is 15 residues long. The V end lost 1 base, the J end lost 2 bases, and 11 bases lay between the germline ends. The germline CDR1 and CDR2 sequences are LGHDT and YNNKEL (reference sequence). The CDR3 DNA is TGTGCCAGCAGCCAAGGCGGGGGCAGAAACTATGGCTACACCTTC. Its protein product is CASSQGGGRNYGYTF.

This chain links TRBV19 with TRBJ2-2; 13 nucleotides agree with TRBD2. Trimming cost V 7 bases and J 6 bases; bases outside gene matches: 8. CDR1 and CDR2 from the germline V gene are LNHDA and SQIVND (reference sequence). The CDR3 consists of 16 residues. The CDR3 sequence is CASTRLAGGPSGELFF. The DNA for the CDR3 is TGTGCCAGTACTAGACTAGCGGGAGGTCCCTCCGGGGAGCTGTTTTTT.

This clone appeared once. CDR3 amino acids: CASLTGGAHSSGANVLTF. CDR3 nucleotides: TGTGCCAGCTTGACAGGGGGGGCGCACTCCTCTGGGGCCAACGTCCTGACTTTC. V usage is TRBV5-4 and J usage is TRBJ2-6, with 9 bases fitting TRBD1. Germline V lookup: CDR1 SGHNT, CDR2 YYREEE (reference sequence). The CDR3 consists of 18 residues. V was clipped by 7 bases and J by 0 bases; unmatched bases: 11.

The sample holds a few counts of this clone. The chain uses TRBV5-6 and TRBJ2-6; TRBD2 might be the D (5 bases). Germline values: CDR1 SGHDT, CDR2 YYEEEE. Trimming pared 0 bases from V and 2 bases from J, leaving 12 bases between. The length of the CDR3 is 17 residues. The CDR3 nucleotides are TGTGCCAGCAGCTTGGACTGGTTCGGGGCTGGGGCCAACGTCCTGACTTTC. Its protein is CASSLDWFGAGANVLTF.

This chain joins TRBV10-3 and TRBJ2-7; TRBD1 matches at 7 bases. V was pared by 4 bases and J by 0 bases, with 12 bases of the junction left unmatched. CDR1 ENHRY and CDR2 SYGVKD come from the germline V gene. CDR3 length: 17 amino acids. The CDR3 loop reads CAISGGTDFKNSYEQYF. Written as DNA, the CDR3 is TGTGCCATCAGTGGAGGGACAGACTTCAAAAACTCCTACGAGCAGTACTTC.

The chain joins TRBV5-1 to TRBJ2-1; weak D call: TRBD2 (5 bases). The V and J ends lost 1 base and 5 bases respectively, with 16 bases between them. The CDR3 contains 16 residues. Per the germline V gene, CDR1 is SGHRS and CDR2 is YFSETQ. CDR3 amino acids: CASSLWAGPPDNEQFF. The CDR3 DNA reads as TGCGCCAGCAGCTTGTGGGCGGGCCCTCCTGACAATGAGCAGTTCTTC.

The CDR3 DNA sequence: TGTGCCAGCAGTGACAAGAGTAGCAATCAGCCCCAGCATTTT. This codes for CASSDKSSNQPQHF. The chain links TRBV2 to TRBJ1-5; D is unclear. This CDR3 is 14 amino acids long. V gave up 3 bases and J gave up 0 bases, with 6 bases separating them. CDR1 is SNHLY and CDR2 is FYNNEI in the germline V gene.